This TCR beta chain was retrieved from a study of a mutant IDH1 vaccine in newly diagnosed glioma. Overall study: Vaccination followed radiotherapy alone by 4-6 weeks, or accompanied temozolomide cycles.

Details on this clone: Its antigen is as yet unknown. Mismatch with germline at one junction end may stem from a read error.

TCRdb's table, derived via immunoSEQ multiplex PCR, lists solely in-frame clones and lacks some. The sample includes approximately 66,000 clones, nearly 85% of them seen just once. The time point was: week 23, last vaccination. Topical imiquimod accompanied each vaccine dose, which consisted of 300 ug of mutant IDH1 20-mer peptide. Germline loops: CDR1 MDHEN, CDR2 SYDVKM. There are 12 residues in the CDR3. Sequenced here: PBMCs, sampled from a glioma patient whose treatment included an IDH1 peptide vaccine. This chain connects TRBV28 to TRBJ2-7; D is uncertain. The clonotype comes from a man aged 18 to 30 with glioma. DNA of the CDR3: TGTGCCAGCAGTTTACCCCCCTACGAGCAGCACTTC. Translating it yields CASSLPPYEQHF.